The 23 T cell receptor beta chains in this list originate from one sample, sequenced in a study of radiotherapy plus CTLA-4 blockade in lung cancer. Here immunoSEQ multiplex PCR was the method, and the copy in TCRdb shows in-frame clones only, minus some. The table shows around 130,000 clones, with 75% to 90% occurring only once. The sequences come from peripheral blood, collected from a patient treated with radiotherapy plus ipilimumab. These receptors were collected from a human donor with non-small cell lung cancer that progressed on radiotherapy plus ipilimumab.

The chain combines TRBV20-1 with TRBJ2-7; D unresolved. This CDR3 is built from 11 residues. CDR1 DFQATT and CDR2 SNEGSKA come from the germline V gene (reference sequence). V lost 0 bases, J lost 6 bases, and 6 bases lay in between. CDR3 protein: CSAREDLEQYF. The DNA of the CDR3 is TGCAGTGCTAGAGAGGATCTCGAGCAGTACTTC.

V is TRBV5-4 and J is TRBJ2-1; D uncertain. The CDR3 extends over 13 amino acids. Trimming cost V 0 bases and J 3 bases, with 4 bases left between them. Germline V gives CDR1 SGHNT, CDR2 YYREEE (reference sequence). CDR3 sequence reads: CASSLVNYNEQFF. CDR3 sequence (DNA): TGTGCCAGCAGCTTGGTGAACTACAATGAGCAGTTCTTC.

The chain couples TRBV7-8 to TRBJ2-7, with D maybe TRBD1 (6 bases). The germline V gene has CDR1 SGHVS and CDR2 FQNEAQ. The CDR3 loop spans 15 amino acids. Trimming took 5 bases from V and 0 from J, leaving 14 bases between them. The CDR3 DNA sequence: TGTGCCAGCAGCACCCGGACAGTGAGCTCCTACGAGCAGTACTTC. This sequence encodes CASSTRTVSSYEQYF.

With regard to this clone: A read error may produce the germline difference seen at one junction end. V usage is TRBV7-7 and J usage is TRBJ2-1; weak D call: TRBD2 (5 bases). Germline CDR1 is SSHAT and CDR2 is FNYEAQ (reference sequence). This CDR3 region has 15 residues. The CDR3 loop reads CASSSLPSRSAEQFF. DNA for the CDR3: TGTGCTAGCAGCTCCCTACCTAGCAGGAGTGCTGAGCAGTTCTTC.

Remarks on this clone: A junction end diverges from the germline sequence, so it may reflect a read error. The chain carries TRBV6-1 and TRBJ2-6; 7 positions match TRBD2. CDR3 size: 16 residues. Germline-derived CDR1 and CDR2 are MNHNS and SASEGT. This chain's CDR3 is CASGERDRSGANVLTF. In DNA form, the CDR3 reads TGTGCCAGCGGTGAGCGGGACCGCTCTGGGGCCAACGTCCTGACTTTC.

The J gene is TRBJ2-7, the V gene TRBV2; D might be TRBD2 (5 bases). Germline V CDR1 and CDR2: SNHLY, FYNNEI. There are 15 residues in the CDR3. V lost 5 bases to trimming and J lost 4 bases, with 18 bases between them. The CDR3 nucleotides are TGTGCCAGCAGTCGTCGAGTTAGCGATGTTTACGAGCAGTACTTC. It specifies CASSRRVSDVYEQYF.

A remark on this clone: Other DNA sequences in this sample translate to the same CDR3. The V gene is TRBV4-1, the J gene TRBJ2-5; D call uncertain. With 1 base removed from V and 4 bases from J, the gap between germline ends came to 7 bases. This CDR3 has 13 amino acids. CDR1 MGHRA and CDR2 YSYEKL come from the germline V gene. CDR3 region: CASSQVIGETQYF. DNA for the CDR3: TGCGCCAGCAGCCAAGTTATAGGAGAGACCCAGTACTTC.

This chain connects TRBV27 to TRBJ2-7, with 13 bases that match TRBD2. This CDR3 region has 15 residues. Germline CDR1 MNHEY, CDR2 SMNVEV (reference sequence). J was trimmed by 2 bases and V by 6 bases; bases with no gene match: 4. DNA for the CDR3: TGTGCCAGCAGCCGACTAGCGGGGGGCACCTACGAGCAGTACTTC. Translation gives CASSRLAGGTYEQYF.

By sample fraction, this clone is large. The chain combines TRBV5-4 with TRBJ2-2; D may be TRBD1 (5 bases). The germline gives CDR1 SGHNT, CDR2 YYREEE (reference sequence). V was trimmed by 2 bases and J by 0 bases, leaving 11 bases between them. The CDR3 is made up of 16 amino acids. The CDR3 bases are TGTGCCAGCAGCTTAAGGAAGGGGACGAACACCGGGGAGCTGTTTTTT. This translates into CASSLRKGTNTGELFF.

The V and J genes are TRBV5-1 and TRBJ2-1; D not certain. The CDR3 is 13 residues long. The V gene's germline CDR1 is SGHRS and CDR2 YFSETQ. With 0 bases removed from V and 8 bases from J, the gap between germline ends came to 9 bases. In DNA, the CDR3 is TGCGCCAGCAGCTTGGGGGGTATGTATGAGCAGTTCTTC. Amino acid sequence: CASSLGGMYEQFF.

The table lists this clone with a few counts. The rearrangement joins TRBV27 to TRBJ2-7; 8 bases are a match to TRBD2. CDR1 and CDR2 (germline): MNHEY, SMNVEV (reference sequence). The CDR3 length is 15 residues. The V and J ends lost 5 bases and 7 bases, in that order; junction bases with no gene match: 13. The CDR3 spells CASSPPGLGVEEQYF. DNA for the CDR3: TGTGCCAGCAGTCCCCCGGGACTAGGCGTAGAAGAGCAGTACTTC.

The V call is TRBV7-2, the J call TRBJ1-1; D might be TRBD1 (6 bases). This CDR3 is 16 amino acids long. Trimming left V 1 base short and J 0 bases short, with 12 bases between. From germline, CDR1 is SGHTA and CDR2 FQGNSA. The CDR3 DNA sequence: TGTGCCAGCAGCTTAGATGCGACAGGTTTGAACACTGAAGCTTTCTTT. Translation gives CASSLDATGLNTEAFF.

This sequence joins TRBV1 and TRBJ2-7; the listed D gene, TRBD2, was not tested against the DNA. TRBV1 is a pseudogene. The CDR3 loop spans 18 amino acids. CDR3 sequence: CTSSHHGTSGREVSEQYF. CDR3 DNA sequence: TGCACCAGCAGCCACCATGGGACTAGCGGGAGAGAAGTCAGCGAGCAGTACTTC.

The chain's CDR3 is CASSSGTSSSYEQYF. In DNA form, the CDR3 reads TGTGCCAGCAGTTCCGGGACTAGCAGCTCCTACGAGCAGTACTTC. The V call is TRBV5-4, the J call TRBJ2-7, with 9 positions matching TRBD2. Trimming cost V 5 bases and J 0 bases; bases outside gene matches: 6. Germline-derived CDR1 and CDR2 are SGHNT and YYREEE (reference sequence). The CDR3 runs to 15 residues. The complete variable domain, with remaining parts taken from reference TRBV5-4 and TRBJ2-7, reads ETGVTQSPTHLIKTRGQQVTLRCSSQSGHNTVSWYQQALGQGPQFIFQYYREEENGRGNFPPRFSGLQFPNYSSELNVNALELDDSALYLCASSSGTSSSYEQYFGPGTRLTVT.

The chain joins TRBV2 to TRBJ2-1, with D possibly being TRBD2 (5 bases). V shed 8 bases and J shed 6 bases, with 11 bases lying between them. CDR1 and CDR2 (germline): SNHLY, FYNNEI. The length of the CDR3 is 12 residues. CDR3 region: CASGLLVNEQFF. CDR3 bases: TGTGCCAGCGGACTTCTGGTCAATGAGCAGTTCTTC.

This clone was seen only once. The chain employs TRBV6-6 and TRBJ1-1, with TRBD1 matching 7 bases. The junction had 2 bases not matched to a gene; V was cut back by 5 bases and J by 2 bases. This CDR3 spans 13 amino acids. CDR1 is MNHNY and CDR2 is SVGAGI in the germline V gene (reference sequence). CDR3 residues: CASSDRENTEAFF. CDR3 in DNA: TGTGCCAGCAGTGACAGGGAAAACACTGAAGCTTTCTTT.

The V and J genes are TRBV2 and TRBJ1-6; a weak D match, TRBD1 (5 bases). Germline values: CDR1 SNHLY, CDR2 FYNNEI. V was shortened by 5 bases and J by 9 bases, with 20 bases between the two germline ends. The CDR3 consists of 16 residues. The CDR3 here is CASSTPGAGSISPLHF. The CDR3 DNA sequence: TGTGCCAGCAGTACACCCGGGGCAGGGAGTATTTCACCCCTCCACTTT. Complete variable domain (other parts from reference TRBV2 and TRBJ1-6): EPEVTQTPSHQVTQMGQEVILRCVPISNHLYFYWYRQILGQKVEFLVSFYNNEISEKSEIFDDQFSVERPDGSNFTLKIRSTKLEDSAMYFCASSTPGAGSISPLHFGNGTRLTVT.

The gene calls are TRBV7-3 and TRBJ2-1, with TRBD2 identical over 11 bases. The CDR3 runs 19 residues. V lost 4 bases, J lost 0 bases, and 11 bases stayed unmatched. Germline CDR1 SGHTA, CDR2 FQGTGA. The CDR3 region is CASSSGASGRYTSYNEQFF. CDR3 bases: TGTGCCAGCAGCTCCGGGGCTAGCGGGAGGTACACCTCCTACAATGAGCAGTTCTTC.

The gene calls are TRBV6-6 and TRBJ1-1; tentative D call: TRBD1 (5 bases). Germline V gene sequence: CDR1 MNHNY, CDR2 SVGAGI (reference sequence). The CDR3 runs to 12 residues. CDR3 region: CAVGRENTEAFF. The CDR3 DNA sequence: TGTGCAGTGGGACGGGAGAACACTGAAGCTTTCTTT.

The V gene is TRBV5-4, the J gene TRBJ2-7, with a weak D call TRBD1 (7 bases). The CDR3 length is 14 residues. The ends were cut back, 4 bases at V and 1 base at J, with 12 bases in the middle. CDR1 is SGHNT, CDR2 YYREEE, per germline (reference sequence). CDR3 loop: CASSARGESYEQYF. CDR3 in DNA: TGTGCCAGCAGCGCCAGGGGGGAATCCTACGAGCAGTACTTC.

The chain employs TRBV11-2 and TRBJ1-2, with D tentatively TRBD1 (6 bases). The CDR3 is made up of 14 amino acids. CDR1 is SGHAT and CDR2 is FQNNGV in the germline V gene. V shed 0 bases and J shed 10 bases, with 15 bases lying between them. As DNA, the CDR3 is TGTGCCAGCAGCTTAGAAGGACAGAGTCGTTACTACACCTTC. This translates into CASSLEGQSRYYTF.

The V and J genes are TRBV6-5 and TRBJ1-2; 12 nucleotides match TRBD1. The V gene end was trimmed by 4 bases and the J gene end by 3 bases; junction bases not matched to a gene: 3. This CDR3 region has 15 residues. Per germline, CDR1 MNHEY and CDR2 SVGAGI. The CDR3 coding sequence is TGTGCCAGCAGTTGGGGGACAGGGGGCTACTATGGCTACACCTTC. As protein: CASSWGTGGYYGYTF.

The genes are TRBV7-8 and TRBJ1-1; 9 bases match TRBD1. Looked up from germline, CDR1 is SGHVS and CDR2 is FQNEAQ. Trimming took 5 bases from V and 7 from J; bases not matched to a gene: 5. CDR3 length: 13 amino acids. The chain's CDR3 is CASSQGQGLEAFF. CDR3 DNA: TGTGCCAGCAGCCAAGGACAGGGGCTTGAAGCTTTCTTT.